What follows describes a single T cell receptor (beta chain). The antigen is undetermined. The CDR3 contains 15 residues. Per the germline V gene, CDR1 is LNHNV and CDR2 is YYDKDF (reference sequence). Trimming stripped 0 bases from V and 4 bases from J, with 12 bases between. This sample was included in a study of shared clonotypes between healthy human individuals. On the study more broadly: Each donor's CD4 naive and CD4 memory cells filled three plates apiece, CD8 naive two, and CD8 memory one. Overall study results and limits: Generation of non-shared clonotypes was less probable than generation of clonotypes shared by all four donors.

In the source study's methods: With immunoSEQ giving junction-only sequences and no quality scores, filtering differed. The method was immunoSEQ multiplex PCR; TCRdb's version includes in-frame clones alone and lacks a portion of them. D and trimming come from the DNA, and the V and J calls and clone size come from that table. The repertoire includes about 600,000 clones, about 97% of them detected once, and around 0.057% sits in the top ten. The sample consisted of naive CD4+ T cells sorted from blood. Subset reported: CD45RA+ positively selected. This sequence was found in a woman aged 25 to 39 in good health. The chain employs TRBV15 and TRBJ1-1; D unclear. The CDR3, as DNA: TGTGCCACCAGCAGAGAGACACAACCGGGCACTGAAGCTTTCTTT. Protein: CATSRETQPGTEAFF.